Below, one T cell receptor (beta chain) is given with its context. Its recognized antigen is unknown. Base quality data are lacking; no much larger clone is found one base away. Whole blood was collected in K2EDTA tubes by collaborating institutions according to the institutions' own protocols. Collaborator samples were shipped for TCRbeta analysis as frozen whole blood, isolated PBMCs, or DNA extracted from either sample type. TCRbeta CDR3 regions were amplified from genomic DNA using the immunoSEQ Assay, a bias-controlled multiplex PCR. From the authors' description of their analysis: The number of nucleated cells in each sample was estimated from the amplification of reference gene primers within the assay. To quantify the absolute abundance of each unique TCRbeta CDR3 rearrangement, sequence reads were collapsed and filtered. For each sample, productive Simpson clonality was calculated by taking the square root of Simpson's diversity index across productive rearrangements. This immuneACCESS table, as held by TCRdb, lists in-frame sequences with V and J called but not all clones. Of the missing ones, under half trace to an unresolved V gene in checked studies; the others have no known cause. The V and J calls and the clone size are those of that table, but D and trimming were determined from the DNA. For this sample the table gives roughly 42,000 clones, of which 85% to 90% were detected only once. The top ten hold 8.5% to 10% of the sample.

This specimen comes from a study of blood T cell repertoires in COVID-19 (dated by TCRdb to 2018 to 2021). The study in broad terms: Collaborator samples came from the United States, Italy and Spain and covered acute and convalescent phases of COVID-19. The prospective study material was composed of cDNA or gDNA derived from T cells, B-cell-depleted T cells, or PBMCs. Deeply sampled blood TCRbeta repertoires from subjects exposed to, actively infected with, or recovered from COVID-19 were included in the dataset. The repertoires were released in a freely available public database intended as a resource for research on the immune response to SARS-CoV-2. The samples were drawn from the first 160 participants of the ongoing ImmuneRACE study and from 950 to 1,500 subjects provided by 6 global collaborators. Nearly every sample came with metadata listing a de-identified subject ID, COVID-19 status, age in years and sex. HLA class I and class II types, where available, came from metadata supplied by the sample provider rather than from assay-based typing.

Study-level results and caveats: How much clinical and demographic metadata was included differed by source and by participant, and the metadata was provided uncurated.

As encoded in the germline V gene, CDR1 is MNHEY while CDR2 is SVGAGI. From the cysteine through the phenylalanine, the CDR3 covers 15 amino acids. The only DNA kept is the CDR3, 45 bases in frame from the first base. Ends trimmed: V by 5 bases, J by 4 bases; bases unmatched to a gene: 8. The TCR originated in a man under 40 with active or convalescent COVID-19. The sequencing input was peripheral blood. This receptor chain uses TRBV6-5 and TRBJ1-5; 7 central nucleotides agree with TRBD1. The CDR3: CASSLHEGANQPQHF. The DNA sequence reads TGTGCCAGCAGTCTTCACGAGGGGGCGAATCAGCCCCAGCATTTT.